The clone carrying this T cell receptor beta chain was detected a few times. TCRdb's copy holds only in-frame clones and misses some; the assay was immunoSEQ multiplex PCR. Of fewer than 200,000 clones in the sample, around nine tenths were seen once. The sample comes from a study of cytomegalovirus exposure and HLA in healthy donors. The CDR3 length is 13 residues. V was shortened by 0 bases and J by 7 bases, with 10 bases between the two germline ends. The germline V gene has CDR1 SGHNT and CDR2 YYREEE (reference sequence). Sequencing used PBMCs. The receptor was isolated from a man younger than 45 in good health and CMV-seropositive. The chain recombines TRBV5-4 with TRBJ1-2; a possible D gene is TRBD1 (5 bases). CDR3 sequence (DNA): TGTGCCAGCAGCTTGGGGGGCGCAAGTGGCTACACCTTC. Protein sequence: CASSLGGASGYTF.